This T cell receptor beta chain appears in the sequencing data of a study of blood T cell repertoires in COVID-19. Study-wide background: Acute and convalescent COVID-19 specimens originated in the United States, Italy and Spain. Sources were T cells, B-cell-depleted T cells, or PBMCs; the material itself was cDNA or gDNA.

Authors' processing steps: Amplified reference gene primers provided the basis for estimating nucleated cell counts. The table came from immunoSEQ multiplex PCR; TCRdb's copy has only in-frame clones and leaves some out. That table is the source of V, J and clone size, and D and trimming were worked out from the DNA. The data hold around 190,000 clones, with 86% observed a single time. CDR1 and CDR2 (germline): LGHDT, YNNKEL (reference sequence). The CDR3 totals 14 residues. Trimming cost V 1 base and J 8 bases, with 14 bases left between them. What was sequenced was PBMCs or T cells enriched from blood (not recorded which). This TCR was sampled from a man between 40 and 49 years old with acute COVID-19. The chain joins TRBV3-1 (or the pseudogene TRBV3-2) to TRBJ1-2, with D hard to call. The CDR3 nucleotides are TGTGCCAGCAGCCAAGGCGCCCGAGAGTGGGGCTACACCTTC. Its translation: CASSQGAREWGYTF.